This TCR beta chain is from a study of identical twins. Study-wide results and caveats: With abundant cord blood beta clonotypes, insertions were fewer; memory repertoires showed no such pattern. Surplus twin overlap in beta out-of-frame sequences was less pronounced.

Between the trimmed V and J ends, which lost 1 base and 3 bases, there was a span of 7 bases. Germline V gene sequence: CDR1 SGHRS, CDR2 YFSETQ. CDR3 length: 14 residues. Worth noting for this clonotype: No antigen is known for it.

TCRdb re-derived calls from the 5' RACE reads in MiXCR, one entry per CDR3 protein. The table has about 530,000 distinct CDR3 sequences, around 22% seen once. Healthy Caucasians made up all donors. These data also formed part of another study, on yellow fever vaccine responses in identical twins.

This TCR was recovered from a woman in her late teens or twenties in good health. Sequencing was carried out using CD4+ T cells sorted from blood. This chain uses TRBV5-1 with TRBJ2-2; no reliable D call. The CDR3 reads CASSLRSDTGELFF. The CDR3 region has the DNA TGCGCCAGCAGCTTGAGGTCAGACACCGGGGAGCTGTTTTTT.